This T cell receptor (beta chain) was obtained from a study of shared T cell receptors in the human thymus. Germline V lookup: CDR1 LGHNA, CDR2 YSLEER. After removal of 3 bases from V and 0 bases from J, the junction contained 6 bases not matched to a gene. This CDR3 region has 18 residues. Using immunoSEQ multiplex PCR, the repertoire was profiled, and TCRdb retains in-frame clones only, with some absent. The sample carries about 660,000 clones, approximately 90% recorded once. In addition, the sample was reused for a study of human thymus T cells. This second study says: Thymus specimens were resections from corrective heart surgery. Apparent bias marked the V and J gene usage of thymic and blood repertoires.

V usage is TRBV4-3 and J usage is TRBJ2-1; 12 positions agree with TRBD2. The TCR originated in a boy under two years old with a congenital heart defect. Sequencing was performed on thymocytes. The chain's CDR3 is CASSHKPSGRGSYNEQFF. CDR3 coding DNA: TGCGCCAGCAGCCATAAACCTAGCGGGAGGGGCTCCTACAATGAGCAGTTCTTC.